The rows below give T cell receptor beta chains drawn from one sample of a study of CXCR3-negative and CXCR3-positive naive CD8 T cells. TCRdb re-called the 5' RACE reads and catalogs CDR3 proteins one per entry, DNA excluded. Found here are 120,000 to 150,000 distinct CDR3 sequences; the top ten clones hold about 0.27%. Sequencing was performed on naive CXCR3+ CD8+ T cells from blood. All receptors derive from a human donor in good health. Some clones in this sample may be carry-over from other donors' samples. CDR3s include the opening cysteine and the closing phenylalanine or tryptophan. Each record gives: V gene, J gene, CDR3 protein.

>TRBV7-8|TRBJ2-7
CASSPAGNYEQYF
>TRBV24-1|TRBJ1-5
CATSDPRGVSNQPQHF
>TRBV29-1|TRBJ2-7
CSVRRGDRGTYEQYF
>TRBV29-1|TRBJ2-3
CSVEGQGAHTDTQYF
>TRBV15|TRBJ2-3
CATSTTRASTDTQYF
>TRBV28|TRBJ1-1
CASSPRTNTEAFF
>TRBV5-6|TRBJ2-3
CASSLGPAGTDTQYF
>TRBV20-1|TRBJ2-7
CSARDLTSGGYEQYF
>TRBV27|TRBJ2-1
CASSSPTDEQFF
>TRBV27|TRBJ2-7
CASSLWTGSHEQYF
>TRBV5-6|TRBJ2-2
CASSFGTGGSKLTGELFF
>TRBV7-6|TRBJ1-1
CASSIGPQGTEAFF
>TRBV7-9|TRBJ2-1
CASSLSPGTDNEQFF
>TRBV20-1|TRBJ2-1
CSARRETNEQFF
>TRBV4-1|TRBJ1-1
CASSQGLSGGPPEAFF
>TRBV29-1|TRBJ2-7
CSARGESYEQYF
>TRBV7-6|TRBJ2-7
CASSSVPGHWEYF
>TRBV28|TRBJ2-7
CASGQTSGWGEQYF
>TRBV19|TRBJ2-1
CASSIDPSGIAQFF
>TRBV29-1|TRBJ2-3
CSVEGENDRYTDTQYF
>TRBV5-1|TRBJ2-3
CASSPDWDTQYF
>TRBV6-2/TRBV6-3|TRBJ2-1
CASSYLWTSDDEQFF
>TRBV6-5|TRBJ2-7
CASRISGESPLEQYF
>TRBV13|TRBJ1-1
CASSSLEGGTEAFF
>TRBV6-5|TRBJ2-7
CASSYSAGAAYEQYF
>TRBV5-1|TRBJ2-3
CASIPPSTDTQYF
>TRBV12-3/TRBV12-4|TRBJ2-7
CASSFAGSYEQYF